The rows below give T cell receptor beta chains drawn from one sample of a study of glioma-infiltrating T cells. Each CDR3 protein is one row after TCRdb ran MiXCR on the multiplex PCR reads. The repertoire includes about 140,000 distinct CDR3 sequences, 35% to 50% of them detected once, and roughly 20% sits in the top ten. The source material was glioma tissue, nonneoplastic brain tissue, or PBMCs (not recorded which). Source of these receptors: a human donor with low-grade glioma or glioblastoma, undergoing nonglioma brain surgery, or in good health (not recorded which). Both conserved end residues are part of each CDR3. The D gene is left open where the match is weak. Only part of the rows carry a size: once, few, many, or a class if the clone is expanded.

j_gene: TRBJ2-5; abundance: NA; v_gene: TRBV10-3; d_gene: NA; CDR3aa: CAISGMTMDQETQYF; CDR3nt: TGTGCCATCAGTGGGATGACAATGGATCAAGAGACCCAGTACTTC
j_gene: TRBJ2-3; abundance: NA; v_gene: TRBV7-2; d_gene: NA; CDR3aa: CASSLPGGPTDTQYF; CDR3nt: TGTGCCAGCAGCTTACCGGGCGGCCCCACAGATACGCAGTATTTT
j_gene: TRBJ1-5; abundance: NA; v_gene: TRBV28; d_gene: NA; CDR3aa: CASSPGPYANQPQHF; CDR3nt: TGTGCCAGCAGTCCGGGACCCTATGCCAATCAGCCCCAGCATTTT
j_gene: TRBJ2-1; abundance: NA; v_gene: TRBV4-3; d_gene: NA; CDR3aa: CASSLSAGYPLDEQFF; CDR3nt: TGCGCCAGCAGCCTTTCCGCCGGGTACCCCTTGGATGAGCAGTTCTTC
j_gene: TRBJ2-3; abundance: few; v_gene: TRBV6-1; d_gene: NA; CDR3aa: CASKVAENLVGTQYF; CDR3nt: TGTGCCAGCAAGGTAGCGGAGAACCTAGTCGGTACGCAGTATTTT
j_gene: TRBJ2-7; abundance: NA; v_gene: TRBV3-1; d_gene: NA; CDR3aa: CASSQGQFGEQYF; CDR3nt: TGTGCCAGCAGCCAAGGACAGTTTGGAGAGCAGTACTTC
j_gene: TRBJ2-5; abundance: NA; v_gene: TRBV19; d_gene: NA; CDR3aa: CASSILGTQETQYF; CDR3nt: TGTGCCAGTAGTATTCTGGGAACCCAAGAGACCCAGTACTTC
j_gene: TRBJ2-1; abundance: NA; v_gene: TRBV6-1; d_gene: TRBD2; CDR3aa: CASSYSGGAYNEQFF; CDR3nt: TGTGCCAGCAGTTATAGCGGGGGGGCCTACAATGAGCAGTTCTTC
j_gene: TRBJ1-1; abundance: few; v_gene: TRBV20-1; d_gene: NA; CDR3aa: CSAGRGAGGVGTEAFF; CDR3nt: TGCAGTGCTGGTAGAGGGGCCGGGGGGGTCGGCACTGAAGCTTTCTTT
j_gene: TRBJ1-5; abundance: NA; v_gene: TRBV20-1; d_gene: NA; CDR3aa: CSARDIEDQPQHF; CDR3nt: TGCAGTGCTAGAGATATCGAGGATCAGCCCCAGCATTTT
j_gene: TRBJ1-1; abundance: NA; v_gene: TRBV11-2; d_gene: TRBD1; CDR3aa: CASSSTGLNTEAFF; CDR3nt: TGTGCCAGCAGTTCGACAGGGCTGAACACTGAAGCTTTCTTT
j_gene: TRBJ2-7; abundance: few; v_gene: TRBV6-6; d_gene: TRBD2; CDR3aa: CASSYSGRGRVYEQYF; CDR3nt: TGTGCCAGCAGTTACTCAGGTCGCGGGAGGGTCTACGAGCAGTACTTC
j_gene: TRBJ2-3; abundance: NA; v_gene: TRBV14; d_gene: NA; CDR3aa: CASSQGQVGQYF; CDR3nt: TGTGCCAGTAGCCAAGGGCAGGTAGGGCAGTATTTT
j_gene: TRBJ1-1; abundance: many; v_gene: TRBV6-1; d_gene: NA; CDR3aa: CASSARGAFMNTEAFF; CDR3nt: TGTGCCAGCAGTGCTCGGGGGGCGTTCATGAACACTGAAGCTTTCTTT
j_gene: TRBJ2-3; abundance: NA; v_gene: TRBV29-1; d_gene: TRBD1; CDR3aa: CSVRGGTGGTDTQYF; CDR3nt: TGCAGCGTTCGAGGAGGGACAGGGGGCACAGATACGCAGTATTTT
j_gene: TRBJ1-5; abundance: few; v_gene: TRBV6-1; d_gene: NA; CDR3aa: CASSPHTQGGQPQHF; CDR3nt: TGTGCCAGCAGTCCCCATACCCAGGGAGGCCAGCCCCAGCATTTT
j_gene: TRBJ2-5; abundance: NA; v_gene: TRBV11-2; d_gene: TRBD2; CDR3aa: CASSLDYIGLGLAGDKETQYF; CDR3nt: TGTGCCAGCAGCTTAGATTACATAGGACTGGGACTAGCGGGAGATAAAGAGACCCAGTACTTC
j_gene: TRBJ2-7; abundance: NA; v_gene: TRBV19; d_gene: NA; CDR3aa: CATSRGQNMGEQYF; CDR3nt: TGTGCCACCTCGCGGGGACAAAACATGGGGGAGCAGTACTTC
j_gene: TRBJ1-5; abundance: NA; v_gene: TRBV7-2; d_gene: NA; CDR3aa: CASSFDLNQPQHF; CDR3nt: TGTGCCAGCAGCTTCGATCTGAATCAGCCCCAGCATTTT
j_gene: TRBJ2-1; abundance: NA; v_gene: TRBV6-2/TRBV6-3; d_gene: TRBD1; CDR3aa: CASSYVPGGFEQFF; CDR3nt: TGTGCCAGCAGTTACGTCCCAGGGGGCTTCGAGCAGTTCTTC
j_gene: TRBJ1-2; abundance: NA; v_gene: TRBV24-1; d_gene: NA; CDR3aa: CATSGAQSYGYTF; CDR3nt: TGTGCCACCAGTGGCGCACAGAGCTATGGCTACACCTTC
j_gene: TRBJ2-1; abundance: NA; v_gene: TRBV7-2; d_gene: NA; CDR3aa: CASSFVVGGSSYNEQFF; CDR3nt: TGTGCCAGCAGCTTCGTAGTCGGGGGTAGCTCCTACAATGAGCAGTTCTTC
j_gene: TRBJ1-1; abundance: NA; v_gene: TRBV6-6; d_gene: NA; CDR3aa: CASNRDTEAFF; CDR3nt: TGTGCCAGCAACAGGGACACTGAAGCTTTCTTT
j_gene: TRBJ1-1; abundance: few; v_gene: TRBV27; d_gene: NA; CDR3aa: CASSLGGRYTEAFF; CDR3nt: TGTGCCAGCAGTTTGGGGGGTAGGTACACTGAAGCTTTCTTT
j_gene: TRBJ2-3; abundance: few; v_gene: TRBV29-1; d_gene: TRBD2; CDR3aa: CSVVSSGSPDTQYF; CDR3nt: TGCAGCGTTGTCTCTAGCGGGAGCCCAGATACGCAGTATTTT
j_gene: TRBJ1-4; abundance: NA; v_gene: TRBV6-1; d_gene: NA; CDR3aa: CASSSPAWDGEKLFF; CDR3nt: TGTGCCAGCAGTAGCCCAGCGTGGGACGGTGAAAAACTGTTTTTT